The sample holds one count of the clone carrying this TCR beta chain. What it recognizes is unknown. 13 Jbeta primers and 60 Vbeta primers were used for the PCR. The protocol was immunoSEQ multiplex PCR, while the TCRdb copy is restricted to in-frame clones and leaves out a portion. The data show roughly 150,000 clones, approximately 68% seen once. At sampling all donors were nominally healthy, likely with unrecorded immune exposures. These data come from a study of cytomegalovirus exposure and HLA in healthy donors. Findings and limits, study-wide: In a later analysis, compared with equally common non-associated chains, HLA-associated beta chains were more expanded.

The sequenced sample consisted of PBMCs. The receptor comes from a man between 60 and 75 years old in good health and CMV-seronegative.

The CDR3 nucleotides read TGTGCCAGCAGCTTAGCCAACAGGGGGGATTGGTTAGGCTACACCTTC. This translates into CASSLANRGDWLGYTF. The chain uses TRBV7-9 and TRBJ1-2, with 8 bases that match TRBD1. V trimming: 0 bases; J trimming: 8 bases; junction bases outside the gene matches: 11. Germline V lookup: CDR1 SEHNR, CDR2 FQNEAQ (reference sequence). The CDR3 is 16 amino acids.